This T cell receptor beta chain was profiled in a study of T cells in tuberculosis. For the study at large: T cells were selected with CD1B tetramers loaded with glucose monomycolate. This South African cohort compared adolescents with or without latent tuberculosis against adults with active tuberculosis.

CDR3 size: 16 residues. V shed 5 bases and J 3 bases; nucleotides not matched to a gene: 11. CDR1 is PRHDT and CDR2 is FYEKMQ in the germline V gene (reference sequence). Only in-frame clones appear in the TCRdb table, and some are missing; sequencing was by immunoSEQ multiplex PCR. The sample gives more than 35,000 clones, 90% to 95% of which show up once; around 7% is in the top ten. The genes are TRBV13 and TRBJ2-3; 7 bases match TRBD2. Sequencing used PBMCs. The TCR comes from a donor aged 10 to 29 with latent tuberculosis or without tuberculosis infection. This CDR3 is CASSPPRERETDTQYF. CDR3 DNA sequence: TGTGCCAGCAGCCCCCCGAGGGAGCGGGAAACAGATACGCAGTATTTT.